The 16 T cell receptor beta chains given below trace back to one sample, sequenced in a study of cytomegalovirus exposure and HLA in healthy donors. The PCR contained 60 Vbeta and 13 Jbeta primers. TCRdb's table, derived via immunoSEQ multiplex PCR, lists solely in-frame clones and lacks some. The sample has roughly 100,000 clones; 69% are singletons. What was sequenced was PBMCs. The origin of the receptors is a man aged 25-45 years in good health and CMV-seronegative.

This clone was counted only a few times. CDR3 sequence: CAWSKGQGSYEQYF. CDR3 in DNA: TGTGCCTGGAGCAAAGGACAGGGGAGCTACGAGCAGTACTTC. This chain uses TRBV30 with TRBJ2-7, with TRBD1 matching 9 bases. V lost 3 bases, J lost 3 bases, and 6 bases stayed unmatched. CDR1 and CDR2 (germline): GTSNPN, SVGIG (reference sequence). The CDR3 is 14 residues long.

This rearrangement joins TRBV7-3 to TRBJ1-1; D unresolved. Germline values: CDR1 SGHTA, CDR2 FQGTGA. V was shortened by 4 bases and J by 0 bases, with 6 bases between the two germline ends. The CDR3 length is 13 residues. The CDR3 DNA is TGTGCCAGCAGCTCACAGATGAACACTGAAGCTTTCTTT. This codes for CASSSQMNTEAFF.

In this sample, this clone turned up once. This chain's CDR3 is CASRTGPGNTIYF. CDR3 coding DNA: TGTGCCAGCAGGACAGGGCCGGGAAACACCATATATTTT. The chain recombines TRBV28 with TRBJ1-3; 7 bases agree with TRBD1. The length of the CDR3 is 13 residues. V was pared by 6 bases and J by 4 bases, with 3 bases of the junction left unmatched. Germline-derived CDR1 and CDR2 are MDHEN and SYDVKM.

The chain links TRBV2 to TRBJ2-1, with TRBD2 identical over 8 bases. The germline CDR1 and CDR2 sequences are SNHLY and FYNNEI. The J segment lost 4 bases and the V segment lost 0 bases, leaving 11 bases of the junction unmatched. This CDR3 comprises 18 residues. CDR3: CASSEAPTGGSGYNEQFF. The CDR3 DNA reads as TGTGCCAGCAGTGAAGCCCCCACGGGAGGGTCGGGTTACAATGAGCAGTTCTTC.

This CDR3 reads CASSQVPGSTYNSPLHF. The CDR3 bases are TGTGCCAGCAGCCAAGTTCCAGGGTCAACCTATAATTCACCCCTCCACTTT. The genes are TRBV14 and TRBJ1-6, with D possibly matching TRBD1 (5 bases). Germline CDR1 and CDR2: SGHDN and FVKESK. With 1 base removed from V and 2 bases from J, the gap between germline ends came to 12 bases. This CDR3 region has 17 residues.

The chain combines TRBV2 with TRBJ1-5; the D gene is possibly TRBD1 (6 bases). Trimming pared 7 bases from V and 6 bases from J, leaving 19 bases between. The germline gives CDR1 SNHLY, CDR2 FYNNEI. The CDR3 has 15 amino acids. The CDR3 sequence is CASNPNRATGQPQHF. For the CDR3, the DNA is TGTGCCAGCAACCCAAACAGGGCGACCGGTCAGCCCCAGCATTTT.

The chain is built from TRBV2 and TRBJ1-2; no clear D gene. Germline CDR1 and CDR2: SNHLY and FYNNEI. The CDR3 loop spans 12 amino acids. The V end lost 7 bases, the J end lost 8 bases, and 14 bases lay between the germline ends. In nucleotides, the CDR3 is TGTGCCAGCACCGGAGTTGCGAGAGGCTACACCTTC. Protein sequence: CASTGVARGYTF.

The chain links TRBV10-3 to TRBJ2-1; 9 nucleotides agree with TRBD1. CDR1 and CDR2 (germline): ENHRY, SYGVKD. The CDR3 runs 15 residues. J lost 10 bases, V lost 2 bases, and 9 bases had no gene match. The CDR3 loop is CAISEGGTGGKEQFF. DNA for the CDR3: TGTGCCATCAGTGAGGGGGGAACAGGGGGCAAGGAGCAGTTCTTC.

This sequence joins TRBV7-9 and TRBJ2-5, with D maybe TRBD1 (5 bases). V was trimmed by 1 base and J by 2 bases, leaving 17 bases between them. The germline V gene encodes CDR1 SEHNR and CDR2 FQNEAQ (reference sequence). The CDR3 is 17 amino acids. CDR3 nucleotides: TGTGCCAGCAGCTTAGGTTTTACGAGGCAGGGTCAAGAGACCCAGTACTTC. This gives the protein CASSLGFTRQGQETQYF.

V and J are TRBV18 and TRBJ1-5; 7 positions agree with TRBD1. The CDR3 spans 15 residues. From germline, CDR1 is KGHSH and CDR2 LQKENI. V shed 4 bases and J 7 bases; nucleotides not matched to a gene: 10. In DNA form, the CDR3 reads TGTGCCAGCTCACTCGAGACAGGGATGGGACAGCCCCAGCATTTT. Translating it yields CASSLETGMGQPQHF.

The chain links TRBV28 to TRBJ2-3; 12 bases are a match to TRBD2. The J segment lost 5 bases and the V segment lost 6 bases, leaving 3 bases of the junction unmatched. Germline CDR1 reads MDHEN; CDR2 reads SYDVKM. The CDR3 runs 14 residues. The CDR3 DNA sequence: TGTGCCAGCAGACTAGCGGGAGGCTTAGATACGCAGTATTTT. This translates into CASRLAGGLDTQYF.

The rearrangement links TRBV12-5 to TRBJ2-3, with 9 bases identical to TRBD2. The CDR3 contains 15 residues. Germline CDR1 LGHNT, CDR2 FRNRAP. V lost 1 base, J lost 1 base, and 0 bases stayed unmatched. The CDR3 reads CASGLGTSGTDTQYF. CDR3 bases: TGTGCTAGTGGTTTGGGGACTAGCGGCACAGATACGCAGTATTTT.

Note on this clone: One end of the junction is discordant with germline, which a read error may explain. V usage is TRBV11-3 and J usage is TRBJ2-1; 7 bases align to TRBD1. Germline V gives CDR1 SGHNT, CDR2 YENEEA. This CDR3 comprises 14 residues. The DNA for the CDR3 is TGTGCCAGCAGCGTGGGACAGTTTTACAAAGAGCAGTTCTTC. Translated, it gives CASSVGQFYKEQFF.

The J gene is TRBJ2-4, the V gene TRBV18; TRBD2 is a possible D gene (6 bases). CDR1 and CDR2 (germline): KGHSH, LQKENI. Trimming removed 3 bases at V and 6 bases at J, with 18 bases between. The CDR3 covers 16 residues. CDR3 region: CASSPRQGGPGNIQYF. Here the CDR3 DNA reads TGTGCCAGCTCACCCCGGCAGGGAGGCCCGGGAAACATTCAGTACTTC.

Here the CDR3 reads CASSQEIPGTGGTNEKLFF. The CDR3 DNA sequence: TGCGCCAGCAGCCAAGAGATACCCGGGACAGGGGGAACTAATGAAAAACTGTTTTTT. The rearrangement joins TRBV4-3 to TRBJ1-4; TRBD1 matches 11 bases. V lost 0 bases to trimming and J lost 1 base; unmatched junction nucleotides: 7. Germline lookup yields CDR1 LGHNA and CDR2 YSLEER. CDR3 length: 19 amino acids.

This chain uses TRBV7-9 with TRBJ1-6; D is uncertain. Germline CDR1 SEHNR, CDR2 FQNEAQ (reference sequence). The CDR3 sequence is 13 residues long. With 1 base removed from V and 9 bases from J, the gap between germline ends came to 7 bases. The CDR3 nucleotides are TGTGCCAGCAGCTTAGGCGGGATTTCACCCCTCCACTTT. Translating it yields CASSLGGISPLHF.